These T cell receptor beta chains were read from a single sample in a study of blood T cell repertoires in COVID-19. Sequencing was performed with immunoSEQ multiplex PCR; in TCRdb, only in-frame clones are kept and a portion is missing. The data show 45,000 to 60,000 clones, about 81% seen once. Sequencing used peripheral blood. Every receptor here comes from a man between 45 and 60 years old with acute or convalescent COVID-19. The CDR3 runs from the conserved cysteine through the conserved F or W. D genes are given only for firm matches. A row's size may be missing; if present it is once, few, many or a size class.

CDR3 protein: CASSLGLASNYEQYF
CDR3 DNA: TGTGCCAGCAGCTTGGGACTAGCGAGTAACTACGAGCAGTACTTC
D gene: TRBD2
V gene: TRBV4-2
clone size: .
J gene: TRBJ2-7

CDR3 protein: CASTLDRNTGELFF
CDR3 DNA: TGCGCCAGCACTTTGGACAGGAACACCGGGGAGCTGTTTTTT
D gene: .
V gene: TRBV10-1
clone size: few
J gene: TRBJ2-2

CDR3 protein: CASSLTVGQGDGYTF
CDR3 DNA: TGTGCCAGCAGCTTGACCGTTGGACAGGGGGATGGCTACACCTTC
D gene: TRBD1
V gene: TRBV7-9
clone size: .
J gene: TRBJ1-2

CDR3 protein: CASSDLGGKGLTGELFF
CDR3 DNA: TGCGCCAGCAGTGACCTTGGGGGGAAAGGGTTGACCGGGGAGCTGTTTTTT
D gene: .
V gene: TRBV10-1
clone size: few
J gene: TRBJ2-2

CDR3 protein: CASSPRTGGSDTQYF
CDR3 DNA: TGTGCCAGCAGCCCACGGACAGGAGGGTCAGATACGCAGTATTTT
D gene: .
V gene: TRBV11-2
clone size: .
J gene: TRBJ2-3

CDR3 protein: CASSHYTGGAYNEQFF
CDR3 DNA: TGTGCCAGCAGCCATTATACAGGGGGCGCCTACAATGAGCAGTTCTTC
D gene: TRBD1
V gene: TRBV11-2
clone size: .
J gene: TRBJ2-1

CDR3 protein: CASSPNARGVGLGQFF
CDR3 DNA: TGTGCCAGCAGCCCAAACGCGCGGGGGGTTGGGTTGGGGCAGTTCTTC
D gene: TRBD2
V gene: TRBV7-3
clone size: .
J gene: TRBJ2-1

CDR3 protein: CASSLGQGSSYEQYF
CDR3 DNA: TGTGCCAGCAGCTTAGGTCAGGGGAGCTCCTACGAGCAGTACTTC
D gene: .
V gene: TRBV11-3
clone size: .
J gene: TRBJ2-7

CDR3 protein: CASNSVTSGNEQFF
CDR3 DNA: TGTGCCAGCAATTCCGTGACTAGCGGCAATGAGCAGTTCTTC
D gene: TRBD2
V gene: TRBV6-6
clone size: .
J gene: TRBJ2-1

CDR3 protein: CASSQGDTGNQPQHF
CDR3 DNA: TGTGCCAGCAGCCAAGGGGACACGGGCAATCAGCCCCAGCATTTT
D gene: .
V gene: TRBV14
clone size: once
J gene: TRBJ1-5

CDR3 protein: CASSLSLAGDEQYF
CDR3 DNA: TGTGCCAGCAGCTTATCACTAGCGGGAGACGAGCAGTACTTC
D gene: TRBD2
V gene: TRBV7-3
clone size: .
J gene: TRBJ2-7

CDR3 protein: CASSLEGLPPDTQYF
CDR3 DNA: TGTGCCAGCAGCTTGGAGGGACTACCGCCAGATACGCAGTATTTT
D gene: TRBD2
V gene: TRBV5-4
clone size: .
J gene: TRBJ2-3

CDR3 protein: CASSTTGGNQPQHF
CDR3 DNA: TGTGCCAGTAGCACAACAGGTGGCAATCAGCCCCAGCATTTT
D gene: .
V gene: TRBV19
clone size: .
J gene: TRBJ1-5

CDR3 protein: CASSVGTGGEYGYTF
CDR3 DNA: TGTGCCAGCAGCGTAGGGACAGGGGGCGAGTATGGCTACACCTTC
D gene: TRBD1
V gene: TRBV9
clone size: few
J gene: TRBJ1-2

CDR3 protein: CASCTGGNSNQPQHF
CDR3 DNA: TGTGCCAGTTGCACAGGGGGCAATAGCAATCAGCCCCAGCATTTT
D gene: TRBD1
V gene: TRBV19
clone size: .
J gene: TRBJ1-5

CDR3 protein: CASSLGQGIGEQYF
CDR3 DNA: TGCGCCAGCAGCTTGGGACAGGGAATCGGCGAGCAGTACTTC
D gene: TRBD1
V gene: TRBV5-1
clone size: .
J gene: TRBJ2-7

CDR3 protein: CASSPPSGTRGGYTF
CDR3 DNA: TGTGCCAGCTCACCACCGAGCGGAACCCGGGGTGGCTACACCTTC
D gene: .
V gene: TRBV18
clone size: .
J gene: TRBJ1-2

CDR3 protein: CASSIQGAIPEAFF
CDR3 DNA: TGTGCCAGCAGTATACAGGGAGCCATCCCTGAAGCTTTCTTT
D gene: .
V gene: TRBV28
clone size: .
J gene: TRBJ1-1